These 27 T cell receptor beta chains were sequenced from one sample in a study of T cells expressing NK-cell markers. TCRdb re-called the 5' RACE reads; one entry per CDR3 protein, DNA not given. The sample data list fewer than 550,000 distinct CDR3 sequences. Sequenced input: blood T cells: a sorted CD56 or NKG2C T cell subset, CD4+ or CD8+ T cells, or bulk PBMC T cells (not recorded which). These receptors all stem from a woman aged 50 to 60 in good health.

The chain joins TRBV20-1 to TRBJ2-1; lacking DNA, the TRBD2 call made by TCRdb goes unchecked. The CDR3 length is 16 residues. The germline CDR1 and CDR2 sequences are DFQATT and SNEGSKA (reference sequence). The CDR3 loop is CSARGLGLAQGNEQFF.

The gene calls are TRBV20-1 and TRBJ2-1; TCRdb reports TRBD2, a call that lacks DNA to check it against. The CDR3 is 15 amino acids. Looked up from germline, CDR1 is DFQATT and CDR2 is SNEGSKA (reference sequence). The CDR3 sequence is CSARKLAGVYNEQFF.

The J gene is TRBJ1-2, the V gene TRBV27; TCRdb designates TRBD1, a call that cannot be tested without DNA. The germline CDR1 and CDR2 sequences are MNHEY and SMNVEV (reference sequence). This CDR3 is built from 16 residues. CDR3 region: CASSLRNTGVNYGYTF.

This chain's CDR3 is CASSRIGLAFQFF. The chain links TRBV14 to TRBJ2-1; the D call of TRBD2 rests on TCRdb alone, since no DNA is present to check it. The CDR3 has 13 amino acids. Germline V gene sequence: CDR1 SGHDN, CDR2 FVKESK.

The rearrangement joins TRBV6-5 to TRBJ2-1. There are 13 residues in the CDR3. Germline V gene lookup returns CDR1 MNHEY and CDR2 SVGAGI. The CDR3: CASEARQNNEQFF.

The J gene is TRBJ2-2, the V gene TRBV4-2. CDR1 is LGHNA and CDR2 is YNFKEQ in the germline V gene. CDR3 size: 15 residues. The CDR3 sequence: CASSQDPFPRGELFF.

This chain connects TRBV15 to TRBJ2-3. Germline CDR1 and CDR2: LNHNV and YYDKDF (reference sequence). The CDR3 spans 16 residues. CDR3 loop: CATSKATWLGTDTQYF.

The chain combines TRBV5-4 with TRBJ1-1; the D gene TCRdb calls, TRBD1, cannot be checked with no DNA. CDR3 length: 14 amino acids. In germline, CDR1 is SGHNT, CDR2 YYREEE (reference sequence). CDR3 amino acids: CASSLKGWDHEAFF.

The genes are TRBV3-1 and TRBJ2-1; TCRdb indicates TRBD2, and absent DNA this call remains unverified. Per germline, CDR1 LGHDT and CDR2 YNNKEL (reference sequence). The CDR3 has 16 amino acids. CDR3 in amino acids: CASSQEASGWYNEQFF.

This chain connects TRBV11-2 to TRBJ2-2; TCRdb selects TRBD1, and the lack of DNA leaves this call unchecked. From germline, CDR1 is SGHAT and CDR2 FQNNGV. The CDR3 has 16 amino acids. The CDR3 region is CASSIKPGQASGELFF.

This sequence joins TRBV6-7 and TRBJ2-2; TCRdb picks TRBD2, but there is no DNA to check that call. TRBV6-7 has ORF status, its function being uncertain. This CDR3 has 16 amino acids. The CDR3 region is CASSSPERTGTGELFF.

The chain links TRBV12-3 or TRBV12-4 to TRBJ2-5; absent DNA, TCRdb's TRBD1 call cannot be checked. CDR3 length equals 13 residues. The CDR3 sequence is CASRLQGGETQYF.

V is TRBV4-2 and J is TRBJ2-2; TCRdb returns TRBD1, unconfirmable since there is no DNA. This CDR3 spans 15 amino acids. Germline V gives CDR1 LGHNA, CDR2 YNFKEQ. The CDR3 here is CASSPREKGPGELFF.

This chain joins TRBV5-1 and TRBJ2-7. From germline, CDR1 is SGHRS and CDR2 YFSETQ. CDR3 length: 13 residues. The CDR3 spells CASSLRQGFEQYF.

The chain is built from TRBV27 and TRBJ2-7; checking the TCRdb D call of TRBD1 is not possible without DNA. From germline, CDR1 is MNHEY and CDR2 SMNVEV (reference sequence). CDR3 size: 13 residues. The CDR3 loop reads CASNPTGKYEQYF.

Here the CDR3 reads CASSRDRGTYGYTF. The V gene is TRBV27, the J gene TRBJ1-2; the D gene TCRdb calls, TRBD1, cannot be checked with no DNA. Germline CDR1 reads MNHEY; CDR2 reads SMNVEV (reference sequence). CDR3 length: 14 residues.

The V and J genes are TRBV20-1 and TRBJ2-5. The CDR3 is 14 amino acids. CDR1 is DFQATT, CDR2 SNEGSKA, per germline (reference sequence). CDR3 amino acids: CSAQRGSVQETQYF.

CDR3 sequence: CSVVGRQAPFAFF. This chain uses TRBV29-1 with TRBJ1-1; TCRdb selects TRBD1, and the lack of DNA leaves this call unchecked. Germline CDR1 is SQVTM and CDR2 is ANQGSEA. The CDR3 is made up of 13 amino acids.

This rearrangement joins TRBV24-1 to TRBJ1-5; TCRdb indicates TRBD1, and absent DNA this call remains unverified. The CDR3 extends over 15 amino acids. Germline loops: CDR1 KGHDR, CDR2 SFDVKD. Here the CDR3 reads CATSDPSGFNQPQHF.

The chain recombines TRBV7-9 with TRBJ1-1; the D call of TRBD1 rests on TCRdb alone, since no DNA is present to check it. This CDR3 is built from 16 residues. Germline values: CDR1 SEHNR, CDR2 FQNEAQ (reference sequence). The chain's CDR3 is CASSVSRGSVNTEAFF.

The rearrangement links TRBV4-2 to TRBJ1-5. The CDR3 extends over 15 amino acids. Per germline, CDR1 LGHNA and CDR2 YNFKEQ. The CDR3 reads CASSQVEGTNQPQHF.

This chain's CDR3 is CASYRGQETQYF. V is TRBV5-6 and J is TRBJ2-5; lacking DNA, the TRBD1 call made by TCRdb goes unchecked. Per germline, CDR1 SGHDT and CDR2 YYEEEE. The CDR3 consists of 12 residues.

The chain uses TRBV4-1 and TRBJ2-5. The CDR3 is 14 residues long. Germline CDR1 and CDR2: MGHRA and YSYEKL. The CDR3 protein is CASSQTGDQETQYF.

The chain employs TRBV5-1 and TRBJ2-1; the TCRdb call, TRBD2, lacks DNA for checking. The CDR3 runs 13 residues. CDR1 and CDR2 (germline): SGHRS, YFSETQ. The CDR3 here is CACRGGLYNEQFF.

This CDR3 is CASSLTISTVRGEQYF. The gene calls are TRBV7-9 and TRBJ2-7; TCRdb selects TRBD1, and the lack of DNA leaves this call unchecked. Germline CDR1 reads SEHNR; CDR2 reads FQNEAQ (reference sequence). The CDR3 runs to 16 residues.

The genes are TRBV28 and TRBJ2-3; checking the TCRdb D call of TRBD1 is not possible without DNA. The CDR3 has 15 residues. Germline CDR1 is MDHEN and CDR2 is SYDVKM. The CDR3 here is CASSPQGRTGDTQYF.

J is TRBJ2-1 and V is TRBV15; no DNA is available, so the TRBD1 call from TCRdb remains unchecked. This CDR3 region has 12 residues. Looked up from germline, CDR1 is LNHNV and CDR2 is YYDKDF (reference sequence). CDR3 sequence reads: CATSEQRDEQFF.